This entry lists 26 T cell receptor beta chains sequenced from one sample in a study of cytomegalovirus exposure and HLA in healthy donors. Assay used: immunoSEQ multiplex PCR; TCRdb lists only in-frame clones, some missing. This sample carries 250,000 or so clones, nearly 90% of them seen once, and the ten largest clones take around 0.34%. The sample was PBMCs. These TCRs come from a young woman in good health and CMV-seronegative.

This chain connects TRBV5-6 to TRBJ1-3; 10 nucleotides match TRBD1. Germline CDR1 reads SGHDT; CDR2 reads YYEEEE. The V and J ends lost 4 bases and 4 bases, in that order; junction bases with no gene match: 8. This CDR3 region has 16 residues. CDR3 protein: CASSPGTGEAGNTIYF. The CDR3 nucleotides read TGTGCCAGCAGCCCCGGGACAGGGGAAGCCGGAAACACCATATATTTT. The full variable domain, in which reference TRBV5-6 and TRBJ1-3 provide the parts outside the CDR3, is DAGVTQSPTHLIKTRGQQVTLRCSPKSGHDTVSWYQQALGQGPQFIFQYYEEEERQRGNFPDRFSGHQFPNYSSELNVNALLLGDSALYLCASSPGTGEAGNTIYFGEGSWLTVV.

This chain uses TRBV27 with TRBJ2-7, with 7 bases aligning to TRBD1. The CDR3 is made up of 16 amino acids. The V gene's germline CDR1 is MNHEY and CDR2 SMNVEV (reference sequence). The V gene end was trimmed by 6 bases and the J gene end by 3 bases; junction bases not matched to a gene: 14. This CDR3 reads CASSPSLGQEDYEQYF. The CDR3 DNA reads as TGTGCCAGCAGCCCAAGCTTAGGACAGGAGGACTACGAGCAGTACTTC.

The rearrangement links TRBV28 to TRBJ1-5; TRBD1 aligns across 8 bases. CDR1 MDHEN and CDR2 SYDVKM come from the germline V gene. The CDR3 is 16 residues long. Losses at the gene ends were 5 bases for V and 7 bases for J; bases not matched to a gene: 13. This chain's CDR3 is CASSPVGRGPVQPQHF. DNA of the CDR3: TGTGCCAGCAGTCCCGTTGGCAGGGGGCCGGTGCAGCCCCAGCATTTT.

The CDR3 nucleotides read TGTGCCAGCAGGGGAGGGACAGGGAACACCGGGGAGCTGTTTTTT. This codes for CASRGGTGNTGELFF. The genes are TRBV6-5 and TRBJ2-2; D perhaps matches TRBD1 (8 bases). V was trimmed by 6 bases and J by 1 base, leaving 12 bases between them. The CDR3 totals 15 residues. Germline-derived CDR1 and CDR2 are MNHEY and SVGAGI.

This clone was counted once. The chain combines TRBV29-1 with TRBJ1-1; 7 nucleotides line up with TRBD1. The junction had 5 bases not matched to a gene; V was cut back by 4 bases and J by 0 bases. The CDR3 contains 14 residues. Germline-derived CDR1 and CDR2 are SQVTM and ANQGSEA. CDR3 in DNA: TGCAGCGTTGTGACAGGGACCATGAACACTGAAGCTTTCTTT. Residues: CSVVTGTMNTEAFF.

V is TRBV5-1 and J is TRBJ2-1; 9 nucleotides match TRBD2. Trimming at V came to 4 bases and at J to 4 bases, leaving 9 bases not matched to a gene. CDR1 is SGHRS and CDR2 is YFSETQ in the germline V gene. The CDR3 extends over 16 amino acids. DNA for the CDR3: TGCGCCAGCAGCGGTCCTCTAGCGGGACTTTACAATGAGCAGTTCTTC. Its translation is CASSGPLAGLYNEQFF.

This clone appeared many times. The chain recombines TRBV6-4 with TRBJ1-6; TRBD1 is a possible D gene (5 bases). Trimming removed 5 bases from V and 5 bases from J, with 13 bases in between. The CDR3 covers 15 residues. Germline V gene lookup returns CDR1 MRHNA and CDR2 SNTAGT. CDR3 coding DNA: TGTGCCAGCAGTCCCCGGGGAGGGGATAATTCACCCCTCCACTTT. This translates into CASSPRGGDNSPLHF.

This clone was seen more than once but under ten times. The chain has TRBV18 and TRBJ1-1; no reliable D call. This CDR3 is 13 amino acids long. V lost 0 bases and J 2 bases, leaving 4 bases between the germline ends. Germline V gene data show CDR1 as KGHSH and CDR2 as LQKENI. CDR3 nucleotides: TGTGCCAGCTCACCACCGTTAAACACTGAAGCTTTCTTT. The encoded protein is CASSPPLNTEAFF.

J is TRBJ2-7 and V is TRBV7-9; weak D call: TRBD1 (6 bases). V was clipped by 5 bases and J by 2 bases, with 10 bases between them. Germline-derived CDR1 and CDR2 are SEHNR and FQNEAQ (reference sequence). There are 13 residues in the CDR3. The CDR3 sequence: CASSPWDTYEQYF. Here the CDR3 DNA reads TGTGCCAGCAGCCCGTGGGACACCTACGAGCAGTACTTC.

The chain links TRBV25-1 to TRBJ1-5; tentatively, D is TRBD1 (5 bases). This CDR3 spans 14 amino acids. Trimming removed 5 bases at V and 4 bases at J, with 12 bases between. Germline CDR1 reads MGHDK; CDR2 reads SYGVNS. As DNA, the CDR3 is TGTGCCAGCAGTCCGACAGAACGAAATCAGCCCCAGCATTTT. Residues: CASSPTERNQPQHF.

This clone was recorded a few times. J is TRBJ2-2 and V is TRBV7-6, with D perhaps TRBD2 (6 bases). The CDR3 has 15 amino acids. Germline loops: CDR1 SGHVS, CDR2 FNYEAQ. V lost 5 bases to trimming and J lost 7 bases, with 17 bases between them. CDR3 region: CASSTPVRSGGELFF. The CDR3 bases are TGTGCCAGCAGCACTCCGGTTCGTAGCGGCGGGGAGCTGTTTTTT.

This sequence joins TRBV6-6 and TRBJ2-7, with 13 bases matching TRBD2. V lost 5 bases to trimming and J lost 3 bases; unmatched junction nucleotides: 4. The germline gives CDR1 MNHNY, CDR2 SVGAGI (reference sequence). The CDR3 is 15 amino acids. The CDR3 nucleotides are TGTGCCAGCAGTCTGACTAGCGGGGGGTTCTACGAGCAGTACTTC. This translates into CASSLTSGGFYEQYF.

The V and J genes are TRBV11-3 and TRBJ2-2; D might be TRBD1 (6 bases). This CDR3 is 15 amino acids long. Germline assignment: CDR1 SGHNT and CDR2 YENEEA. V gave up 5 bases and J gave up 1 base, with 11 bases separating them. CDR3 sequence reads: CASSIGTKNTGELFF. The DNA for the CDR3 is TGTGCCAGCAGCATCGGGACAAAGAACACCGGGGAGCTGTTTTTT.

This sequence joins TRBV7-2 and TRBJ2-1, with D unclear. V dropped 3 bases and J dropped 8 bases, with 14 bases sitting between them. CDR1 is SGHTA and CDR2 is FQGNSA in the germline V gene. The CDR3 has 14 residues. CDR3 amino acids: CASSFSLLFDEQFF. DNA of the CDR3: TGTGCCAGCAGCTTCTCACTTTTATTCGATGAGCAGTTCTTC.

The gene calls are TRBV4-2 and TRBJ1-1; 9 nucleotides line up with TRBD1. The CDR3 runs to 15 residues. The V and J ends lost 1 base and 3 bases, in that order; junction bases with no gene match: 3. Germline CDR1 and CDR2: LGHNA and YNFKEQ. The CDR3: CASSQGTGEYTEAFF. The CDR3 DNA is TGTGCCAGCAGCCAAGGGACAGGGGAGTACACTGAAGCTTTCTTT.

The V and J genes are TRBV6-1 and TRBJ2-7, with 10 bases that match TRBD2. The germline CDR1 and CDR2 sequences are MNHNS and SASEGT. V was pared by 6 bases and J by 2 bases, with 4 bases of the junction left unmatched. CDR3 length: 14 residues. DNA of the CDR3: TGTGCCAGCAGCCGAAGCGGGGGGGCCTACGAGCAGTACGTC. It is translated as CASSRSGGAYEQYV.

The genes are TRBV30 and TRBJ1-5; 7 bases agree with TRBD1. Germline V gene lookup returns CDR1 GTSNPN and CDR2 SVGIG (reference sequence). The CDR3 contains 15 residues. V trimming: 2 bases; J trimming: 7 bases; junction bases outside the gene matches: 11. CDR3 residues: CAWSPTDRRRQPQHF. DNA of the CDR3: TGTGCCTGGAGTCCAACGGACAGGAGGAGACAGCCCCAGCATTTT.

DNA for the CDR3: TGTGCCAGCAGCTTAGATTCAGGTGGGGGCTTCTACGAGCAGTACTTC. This codes for CASSLDSGGGFYEQYF. The chain recombines TRBV11-2 with TRBJ2-7, with a tentative D call TRBD1 (6 bases). This CDR3 is 16 amino acids long. CDR1 and CDR2 from the germline V gene are SGHAT and FQNNGV. Trimming shortened V by 0 bases and J by 3 bases, and 15 bases separated the two germline ends.

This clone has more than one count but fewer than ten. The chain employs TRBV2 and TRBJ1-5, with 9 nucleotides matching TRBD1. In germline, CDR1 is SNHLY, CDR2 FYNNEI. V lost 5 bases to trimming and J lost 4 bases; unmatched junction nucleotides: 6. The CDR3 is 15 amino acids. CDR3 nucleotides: TGTGCCAGCAGTTTTATCGGACAGGGGAATCAGCCCCAGCATTTT. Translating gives CASSFIGQGNQPQHF.

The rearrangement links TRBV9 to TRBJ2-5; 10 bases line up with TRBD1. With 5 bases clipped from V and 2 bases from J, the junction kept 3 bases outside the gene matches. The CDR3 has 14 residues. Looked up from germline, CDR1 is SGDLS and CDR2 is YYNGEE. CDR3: CASSSDRGQETQYF. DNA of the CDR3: TGTGCCAGCAGTTCGGACAGGGGGCAAGAGACCCAGTACTTC.

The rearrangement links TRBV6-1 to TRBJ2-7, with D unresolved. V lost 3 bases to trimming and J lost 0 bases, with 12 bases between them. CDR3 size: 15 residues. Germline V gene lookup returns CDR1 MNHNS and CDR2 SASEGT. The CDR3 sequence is CASSESQTSSYEQYV. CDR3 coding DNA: TGTGCCAGCAGTGAGTCACAGACGAGCTCCTACGAGCAGTACGTC.

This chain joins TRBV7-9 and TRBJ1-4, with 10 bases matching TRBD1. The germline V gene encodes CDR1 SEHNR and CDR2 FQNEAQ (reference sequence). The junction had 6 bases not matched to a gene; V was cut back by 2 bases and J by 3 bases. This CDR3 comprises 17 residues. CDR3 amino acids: CASSLRQGAGANEKLFF. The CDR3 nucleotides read TGTGCCAGCAGCTTAAGACAGGGGGCGGGAGCTAATGAAAAACTGTTTTTT.

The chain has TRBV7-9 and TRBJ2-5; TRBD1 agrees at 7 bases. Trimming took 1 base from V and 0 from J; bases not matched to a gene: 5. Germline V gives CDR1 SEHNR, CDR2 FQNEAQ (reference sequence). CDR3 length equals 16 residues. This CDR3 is CASSLEYGQDQETQYF. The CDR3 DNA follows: TGTGCCAGCAGCTTAGAATATGGACAGGACCAAGAGACCCAGTACTTC.

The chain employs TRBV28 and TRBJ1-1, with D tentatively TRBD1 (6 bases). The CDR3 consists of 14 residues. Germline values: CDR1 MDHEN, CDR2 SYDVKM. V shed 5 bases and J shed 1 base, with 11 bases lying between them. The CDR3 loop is CASSTLQGNTEAFF. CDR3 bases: TGTGCCAGCAGTACCCTACAGGGGAACACTGAAGCTTTCTTT. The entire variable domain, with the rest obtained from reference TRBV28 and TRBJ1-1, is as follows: DVKVTQSSRYLVKRTGEKVFLECVQDMDHENMFWYRQDPGLGLRLIYFSYDVKMKEKGDIPEGYSVSREKKERFSLILESASTNQTSMYLCASSTLQGNTEAFFGQGTRLTVV.

For the CDR3, the DNA is TGTGCCAGCAGCCGCCCCGGGGGGACCGGGGAGCTGTTTTTT. Translating it yields CASSRPGGTGELFF. The chain joins TRBV7-3 to TRBJ2-2; 7 bases are shared with TRBD2. Germline CDR1 and CDR2: SGHTA and FQGTGA. The J segment lost 5 bases and the V segment lost 5 bases, leaving 5 bases of the junction unmatched. The CDR3 sequence is 14 residues long.

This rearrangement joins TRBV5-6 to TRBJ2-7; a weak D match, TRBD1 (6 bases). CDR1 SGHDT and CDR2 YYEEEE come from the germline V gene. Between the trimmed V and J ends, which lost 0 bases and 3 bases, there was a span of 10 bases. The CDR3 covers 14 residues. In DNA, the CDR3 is TGTGCCAGCAGCTTGGGTGCAGGGGACTACGAGCAGTACTTC. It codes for CASSLGAGDYEQYF.